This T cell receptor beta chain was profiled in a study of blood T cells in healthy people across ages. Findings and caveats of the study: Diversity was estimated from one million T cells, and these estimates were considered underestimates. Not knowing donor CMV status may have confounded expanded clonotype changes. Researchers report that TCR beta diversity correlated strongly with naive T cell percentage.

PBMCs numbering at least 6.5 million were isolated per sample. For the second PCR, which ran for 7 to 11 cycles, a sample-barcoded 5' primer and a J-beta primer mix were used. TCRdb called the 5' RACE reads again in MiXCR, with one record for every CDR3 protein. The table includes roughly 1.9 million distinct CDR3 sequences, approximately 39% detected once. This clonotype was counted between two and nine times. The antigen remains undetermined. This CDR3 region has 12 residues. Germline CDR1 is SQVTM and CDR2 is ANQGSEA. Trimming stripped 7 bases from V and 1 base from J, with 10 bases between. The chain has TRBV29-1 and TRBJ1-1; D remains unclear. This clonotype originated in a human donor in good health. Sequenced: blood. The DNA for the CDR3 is TGCAGCGGGATGGGAGCGAACACTGAAGCTTTCTTT. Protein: CSGMGANTEAFF. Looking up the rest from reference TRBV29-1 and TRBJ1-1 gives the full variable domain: SAVISQKPSRDICQRGTSLTIQCQVDSQVTMMFWYRQQPGQSLTLIATANQGSEATYESGFVIDKFPISRPNLTFSTLTVSNMSPEDSSIYLCSGMGANTEAFFGQGTRLTVV.